These T cell receptor beta chains were read from a single sample in a study of regulatory T cells in long-lasting Graves disease. TCRdb recomputed calls from the multiplex PCR reads with MiXCR, one row per CDR3 protein. The repertoire holds almost 350,000 distinct CDR3 sequences, roughly a fifth seen once, with approximately 31% in the top ten. Material: peripheral blood mononuclear cells (PBMCs), obtained when the disease was refractory, from a patient treated with antithyroid drugs. These receptors originate from a female donor with Graves disease. The CDR3 runs from the conserved cysteine through the conserved F or W. D genes are given only for firm matches. Clone size is stated in some rows and not others, as once, few, many or a class when expanded.

clone size	D gene	V gene	J gene	CDR3 protein	CDR3 DNA
many	-	TRBV6-1	TRBJ2-5	CASKRPLGGQETQYF	TGTGCCAGCAAACGCCCACTTGGGGGCCAAGAGACCCAGTACTTC
-	TRBD2	TRBV20-1	TRBJ2-7	CSGEREGPSYEQYF	TGCAGTGGGGAGCGGGAGGGCCCTTCCTACGAGCAGTACTTC
many	-	TRBV10-3	TRBJ2-2	CAINGGANTGELFF	TGTGCCATCAATGGCGGGGCGAACACCGGGGAGCTGTTTTTT
many	TRBD2	TRBV3-1	TRBJ2-7	CASSPGLADRSYEQYF	TGTGCCAGCAGCCCGGGACTAGCGGACCGCTCCTACGAGCAGTACTTC
many	TRBD1	TRBV28	TRBJ1-2	CASSFQGTGGYGYTF	TGTGCCAGCAGTTTCCAGGGGACAGGGGGCTATGGCTACACCTTC
many	-	TRBV12-3/TRBV12-4	TRBJ1-5	CASSLGLSNQPQHF	TGTGCCAGCAGTTTGGGACTGAGCAATCAGCCCCAGCATTTT
many	-	TRBV28	TRBJ2-7	CASEGTGATYEQYF	TGTGCCAGTGAAGGGACCGGGGCGACCTACGAGCAGTACTTC
few	-	TRBV6-4	TRBJ1-5	CASSEWLGQPQHF	TGTGCCAGCAGTGAATGGTTGGGACAGCCCCAGCATTTT
many	-	TRBV7-2	TRBJ1-1	CASSAHREGAEAFF	TGTGCCAGCAGCGCACACAGGGAAGGGGCTGAAGCTTTCTTT
-	-	TRBV6-2/TRBV6-3	TRBJ1-2	CASSYWGGGYTF	TGTGCCAGCAGTTACTGGGGCGGGGGCTACACCTTC
once	TRBD1	TRBV11-2	TRBJ2-3	CASSFPGTGPDTQYF	TGTGCCAGCAGCTTCCCCGGGACAGGGCCAGATACGCAGTATTTT
many	TRBD2	TRBV6-2/TRBV6-3	TRBJ2-7	CASSFSRGTSEAYEQYF	TGTGCCAGCAGTTTTTCCCGGGGGACTAGCGAGGCCTACGAGCAGTACTTC
few	-	TRBV4-2	TRBJ2-7	CASSRTDGFEQYF	TGTGCCAGCAGCAGGACAGACGGTTTCGAGCAGTACTTC
many	-	TRBV11-3	TRBJ1-2	CASSLEGAYGYTF	TGTGCCAGCAGCTTAGAGGGAGCCTATGGCTACACCTTC
-	TRBD1	TRBV5-1	TRBJ1-3	CASSLDPGQGNTIYF	TGCGCCAGCAGCTTGGACCCGGGACAGGGAAACACCATATATTTT
many	-	TRBV5-1	TRBJ2-5	CASSLWAEETQYF	TGCGCCAGCAGCTTGTGGGCAGAAGAGACCCAGTACTTC
-	-	TRBV3-1	TRBJ1-2	CASSQGERNYGYTF	TGTGCCAGCAGCCAGGGGGAGCGAAACTATGGCTACACCTTC
-	-	TRBV5-1	TRBJ2-7	CASSLRTTSEQYF	TGCGCCAGCAGCCTCAGGACGACCTCCGAGCAGTACTTC
-	-	TRBV18	TRBJ2-3	CASSPRPSSTDTQYF	TGTGCCAGCTCACCACGTCCCAGCAGCACAGATACGCAGTATTTT
few	-	TRBV20-1	TRBJ1-1	CSAWTDLGTEAFF	TGCAGTGCCTGGACGGATTTGGGGACTGAAGCTTTCTTT
many	-	TRBV12-3/TRBV12-4	TRBJ1-2	CASSLGTIYGYTF	TGTGCCAGCAGTTTAGGGACTATCTATGGCTACACCTTC
-	-	TRBV7-9	TRBJ1-1	CASTLEGSEAFF	TGTGCCAGCACCCTAGAAGGGAGTGAAGCTTTCTTT
many	TRBD2	TRBV11-1	TRBJ2-7	CASSFARSGRSYEQYF	TGTGCCAGCAGCTTTGCCAGGAGCGGGAGATCCTACGAGCAGTACTTC
-	TRBD1	TRBV4-1	TRBJ1-1	CASSQTGGGDTEAFF	TGCGCCAGCAGCCAGACAGGGGGTGGCGACACTGAAGCTTTCTTT
-	-	TRBV6-2/TRBV6-3	TRBJ1-3	CASSENRSGNTIYF	TGTGCCAGCAGTGAGAATCGCTCTGGAAACACCATATATTTT
few	TRBD1	TRBV12-3/TRBV12-4	TRBJ2-2	CASSKTGANTGELFF	TGTGCCAGCAGCAAAACAGGGGCCAACACCGGGGAGCTGTTTTTT
-	TRBD1	TRBV18	TRBJ1-3	CASSADRGSGNTIYF	TGTGCCAGCTCTGCCGACAGGGGCTCTGGAAACACCATATATTTT
once	TRBD2	TRBV28	TRBJ2-7	CASSLTSGGAVNEQYF	TGTGCCAGCAGTTTAACTAGCGGGGGAGCAGTAAACGAGCAGTACTTC
few	-	TRBV19	TRBJ1-5	CASSILGASSNQPQHF	TGTGCCAGTAGTATTTTGGGGGCGAGTAGCAATCAGCCCCAGCATTTT
many	-	TRBV28	TRBJ1-2	CASSLSGSSGYTF	TGTGCCAGCAGTTTGTCGGGGAGTAGCGGCTACACCTTC
-	-	TRBV4-1	TRBJ2-7	CASSQVGDSPYEQYF	TGCGCCAGCAGCCAAGTGGGAGACAGCCCCTACGAGCAGTACTTC
many	TRBD2	TRBV12-3/TRBV12-4	TRBJ2-7	CASSLERGIQYF	TGTGCCAGCAGTTTAGAGCGGGGTATACAGTACTTC
-	TRBD1	TRBV9	TRBJ1-4	CASSVEGGVIGEKLFF	TGTGCCAGCAGCGTTGAAGGGGGCGTGATTGGTGAAAAACTGTTTTTT
many	-	TRBV24-1	TRBJ1-4	CATSVPGGEKLFF	TGTGCCACCAGTGTACCGGGTGGTGAAAAACTGTTTTTT
few	TRBD1	TRBV6-2/TRBV6-3	TRBJ1-5	CASSKQGASNQPQHF	TGTGCCAGCAGCAAACAGGGGGCTAGCAATCAGCCCCAGCATTTT
-	TRBD2	TRBV24-1	TRBJ2-1	CATSDSLAGFYNEQFF	TGTGCCACCAGTGATTCCCTAGCGGGGTTCTACAATGAGCAGTTCTTC
-	TRBD1	TRBV9	TRBJ2-2	CASSISGTGYTGELFF	TGTGCCAGCAGCATATCCGGGACAGGGTACACCGGGGAGCTGTTTTTT
-	-	TRBV11-3	TRBJ1-1	CASSGAGFRVKAFF	TGTGCCAGCAGCGGGGCGGGTTTCCGGGTGAAAGCTTTCTTT
-	-	TRBV27	TRBJ2-7	CASSLTPGSQYEQYF	TGTGCCAGCAGTTTAACCCCAGGGTCTCAATACGAGCAGTACTTC
-	-	TRBV9	TRBJ1-2	CASSPSSTVYGYTF	TGTGCCAGCAGCCCCTCATCGACAGTCTATGGCTACACCTTC
few	TRBD1	TRBV5-6	TRBJ2-7	CASSSKQGPYEQYF	TGTGCCAGCAGCTCTAAACAGGGGCCCTACGAGCAGTACTTC
once	TRBD1	TRBV6-5	TRBJ1-5	CASSYSWTGERGNQPQHF	TGTGCCAGCAGTTACTCCTGGACAGGGGAAAGGGGTAATCAGCCCCAGCATTTT
few	-	TRBV28	TRBJ2-3	CASSLFGGSSTDTQYF	TGTGCCAGCAGTTTATTTGGTGGATCTAGCACAGATACGCAGTATTTT
many	-	TRBV28	TRBJ1-1	CASSTERENTEAFF	TGTGCCAGCAGTACGGAGCGGGAGAACACTGAAGCTTTCTTT
many	TRBD1	TRBV6-1	TRBJ1-4	CASSGGTVGEKLFF	TGTGCCAGCAGCGGTGGGACAGTAGGTGAAAAACTGTTTTTT
many	-	TRBV5-1	TRBJ2-2	CASSLELAWNTGELFF	TGCGCCAGCAGCTTGGAACTAGCTTGGAACACCGGGGAGCTGTTTTTT
many	-	TRBV12-3/TRBV12-4	TRBJ2-1	CASSKNRGGFYNEQFF	TGTGCCAGCAGTAAAAACAGGGGGGGATTCTACAATGAGCAGTTCTTC
many	TRBD1	TRBV2	TRBJ2-5	CASNHLSTWTGRETQYF	TGTGCCAGCAACCATTTATCGACGTGGACAGGGCGGGAGACCCAGTACTTC
-	-	TRBV2	TRBJ2-1	CASFWRFEGSLVYNEQFF	TGTGCCAGCTTCTGGCGATTCGAAGGGAGCCTAGTGTACAATGAGCAGTTCTTC
-	TRBD1	TRBV19	TRBJ1-6	CASGSGGINSPLHF	TGTGCCAGTGGCTCAGGGGGGATTAATTCACCCCTCCACTTT
many	-	TRBV11-3	TRBJ2-5	CASSSGPGETQYF	TGTGCCAGCAGCTCGGGCCCAGGGGAGACCCAGTACTTC